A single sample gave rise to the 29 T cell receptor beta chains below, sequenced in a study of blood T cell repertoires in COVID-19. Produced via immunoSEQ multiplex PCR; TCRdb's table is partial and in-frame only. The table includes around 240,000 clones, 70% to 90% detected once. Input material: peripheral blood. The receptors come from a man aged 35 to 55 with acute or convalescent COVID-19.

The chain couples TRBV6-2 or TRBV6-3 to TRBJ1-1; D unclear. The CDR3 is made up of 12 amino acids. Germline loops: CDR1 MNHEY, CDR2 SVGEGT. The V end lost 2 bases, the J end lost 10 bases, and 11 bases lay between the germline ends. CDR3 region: CASSYHPTGAFF. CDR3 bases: TGTGCCAGCAGTTACCACCCTACCGGAGCTTTCTTT.

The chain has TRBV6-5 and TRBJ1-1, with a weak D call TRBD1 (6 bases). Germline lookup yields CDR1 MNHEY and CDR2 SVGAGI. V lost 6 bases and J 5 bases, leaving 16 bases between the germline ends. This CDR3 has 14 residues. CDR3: CASRSTGQWTEAFF. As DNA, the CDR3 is TGTGCCAGCAGGTCTACAGGGCAATGGACTGAAGCTTTCTTT.

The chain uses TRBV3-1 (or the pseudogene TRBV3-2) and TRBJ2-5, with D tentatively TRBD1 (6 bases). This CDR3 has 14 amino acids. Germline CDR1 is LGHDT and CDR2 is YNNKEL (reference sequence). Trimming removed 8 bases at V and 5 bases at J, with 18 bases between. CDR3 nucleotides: TGTGCCAGCGCCCTCACAGGGAATTTGGAGACCCAGTACTTC. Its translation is CASALTGNLETQYF.

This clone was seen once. The CDR3 loop is CASSLRSPVTEAFF. In DNA form, the CDR3 reads TGCGCCAGCAGCTTGAGATCCCCGGTCACTGAAGCTTTCTTT. J is TRBJ1-1 and V is TRBV5-1; D is ambiguous. The CDR3 sequence is 14 residues long. From germline, CDR1 is SGHRS and CDR2 YFSETQ. The germline V and J ends were trimmed by 1 base and 4 bases, with 11 bases remaining between them.

CDR3 bases: TGTGCCAGCAGCTTGGACAGGGGGAGCTCCTACGAGCAGTACTTC. As protein: CASSLDRGSSYEQYF. V and J are TRBV5-7 and TRBJ2-7; 8 bases agree with TRBD1. TRBV5-7 is assigned to the ORF class and has an uncertain function. The CDR3 is 15 residues long. V shed 0 bases and J 0 bases; nucleotides not matched to a gene: 2.

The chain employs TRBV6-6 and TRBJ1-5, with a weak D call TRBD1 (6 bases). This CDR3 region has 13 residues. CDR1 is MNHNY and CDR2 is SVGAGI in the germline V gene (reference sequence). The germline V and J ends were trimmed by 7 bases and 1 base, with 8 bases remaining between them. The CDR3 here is CASNQGSNQPQHF. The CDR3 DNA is TGTGCCAGCAACCAGGGGAGCAATCAGCCCCAGCATTTT.

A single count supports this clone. The chain's CDR3 is CSAQGAYEQYF. The DNA for the CDR3 is TGCAGTGCTCAGGGGGCCTACGAGCAGTACTTC. The chain uses TRBV20-1 and TRBJ2-7, with TRBD1 matching 7 bases. The germline V gene encodes CDR1 DFQATT and CDR2 SNEGSKA (reference sequence). The CDR3 sequence is 11 residues long. V gave up 5 bases and J gave up 2 bases; unmatched junction bases: 0.

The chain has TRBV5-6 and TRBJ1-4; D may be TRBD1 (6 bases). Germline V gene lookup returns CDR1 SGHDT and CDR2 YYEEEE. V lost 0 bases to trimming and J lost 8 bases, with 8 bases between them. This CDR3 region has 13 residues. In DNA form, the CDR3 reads TGTGCCAGCAGCTTGGGGGGGCCAGAAAAACTGTTTTTT. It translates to CASSLGGPEKLFF. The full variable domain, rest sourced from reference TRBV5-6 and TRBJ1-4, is DAGVTQSPTHLIKTRGQQVTLRCSPKSGHDTVSWYQQALGQGPQFIFQYYEEEERQRGNFPDRFSGHQFPNYSSELNVNALLLGDSALYLCASSLGGPEKLFFGSGTQLSVL.

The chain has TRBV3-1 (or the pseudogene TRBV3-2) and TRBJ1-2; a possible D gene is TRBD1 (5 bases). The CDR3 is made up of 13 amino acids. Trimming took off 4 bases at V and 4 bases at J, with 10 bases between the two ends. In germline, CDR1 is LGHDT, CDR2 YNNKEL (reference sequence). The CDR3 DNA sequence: TGTGCCAGCAGCCCGGACACTTTCTATGGCTACACCTTC. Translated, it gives CASSPDTFYGYTF.

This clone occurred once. CDR3 DNA: TGTGCCAGCAGCGGGGACAGGGATAATTCACCCCTCCACTTT. It encodes CASSGDRDNSPLHF. V usage is TRBV7-2 and J usage is TRBJ1-6; TRBD1 matches at 9 bases. In germline, CDR1 is SGHTA, CDR2 FQGNSA. CDR3 length equals 14 residues. Trimming at V came to 5 bases and at J to 5 bases, leaving 1 base not matched to a gene.

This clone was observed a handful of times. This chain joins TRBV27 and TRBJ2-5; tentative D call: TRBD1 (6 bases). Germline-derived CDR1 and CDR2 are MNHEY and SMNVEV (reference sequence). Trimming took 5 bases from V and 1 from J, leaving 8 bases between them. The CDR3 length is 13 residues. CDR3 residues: CASSRQVQETQYF. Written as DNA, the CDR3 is TGTGCCAGCAGTCGACAGGTCCAAGAGACCCAGTACTTC.

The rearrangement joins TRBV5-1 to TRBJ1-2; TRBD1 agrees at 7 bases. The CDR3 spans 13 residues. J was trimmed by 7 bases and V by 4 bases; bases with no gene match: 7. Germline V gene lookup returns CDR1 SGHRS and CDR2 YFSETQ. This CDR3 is CASSETGAPGYTF. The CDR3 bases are TGCGCCAGCAGCGAAACAGGGGCGCCTGGCTACACCTTC.

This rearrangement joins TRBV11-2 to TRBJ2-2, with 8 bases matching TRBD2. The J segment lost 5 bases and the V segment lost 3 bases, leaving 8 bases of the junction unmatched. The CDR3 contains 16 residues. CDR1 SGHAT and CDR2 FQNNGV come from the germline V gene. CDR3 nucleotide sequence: TGTGCCAGCAGCTTGCCGGGACTAGTGAAAACCGGGGAGCTGTTTTTT. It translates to CASSLPGLVKTGELFF.

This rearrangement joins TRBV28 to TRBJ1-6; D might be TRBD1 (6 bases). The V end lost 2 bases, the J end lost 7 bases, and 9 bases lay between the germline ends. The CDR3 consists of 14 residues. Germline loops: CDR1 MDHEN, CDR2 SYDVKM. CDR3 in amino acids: CASSLRGQNSPLHF. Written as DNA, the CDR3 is TGTGCCAGCAGTTTACGCGGACAGAATTCACCCCTCCACTTT.

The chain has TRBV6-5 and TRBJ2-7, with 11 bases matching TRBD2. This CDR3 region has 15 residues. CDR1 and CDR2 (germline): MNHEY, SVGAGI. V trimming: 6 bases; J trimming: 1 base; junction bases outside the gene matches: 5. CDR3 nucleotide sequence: TGTGCCAGCAGACAAGGGACTAGCGGATCCTACGAGCAGTACTTC. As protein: CASRQGTSGSYEQYF.

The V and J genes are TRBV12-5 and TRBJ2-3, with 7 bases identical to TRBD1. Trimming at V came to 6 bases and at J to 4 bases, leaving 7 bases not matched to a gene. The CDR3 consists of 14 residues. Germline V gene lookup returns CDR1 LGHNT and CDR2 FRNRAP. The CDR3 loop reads CASGPGTAPDTQYF. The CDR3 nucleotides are TGTGCTAGTGGACCCGGGACAGCACCAGATACGCAGTATTTT.

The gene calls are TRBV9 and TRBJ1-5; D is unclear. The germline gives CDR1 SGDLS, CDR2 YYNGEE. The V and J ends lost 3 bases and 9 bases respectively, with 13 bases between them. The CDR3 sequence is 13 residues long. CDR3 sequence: CASSGEVEGPQHF. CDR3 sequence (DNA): TGTGCCAGCAGCGGGGAGGTTGAGGGGCCCCAGCATTTT.

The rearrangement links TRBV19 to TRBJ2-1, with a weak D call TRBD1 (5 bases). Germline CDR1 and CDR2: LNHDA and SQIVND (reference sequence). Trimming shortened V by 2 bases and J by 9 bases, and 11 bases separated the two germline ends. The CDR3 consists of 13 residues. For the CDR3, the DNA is TGTGCCAGTAGTATACAGGGAAGGAGTGAGCAGTTCTTC. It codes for CASSIQGRSEQFF.

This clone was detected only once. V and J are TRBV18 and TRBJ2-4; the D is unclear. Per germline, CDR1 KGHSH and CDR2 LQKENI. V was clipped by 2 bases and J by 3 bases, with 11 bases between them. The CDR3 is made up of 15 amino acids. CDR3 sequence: CASSPLSLGKNIQYF. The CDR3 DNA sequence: TGTGCCAGCTCACCATTAAGCCTCGGCAAAAACATTCAGTACTTC.

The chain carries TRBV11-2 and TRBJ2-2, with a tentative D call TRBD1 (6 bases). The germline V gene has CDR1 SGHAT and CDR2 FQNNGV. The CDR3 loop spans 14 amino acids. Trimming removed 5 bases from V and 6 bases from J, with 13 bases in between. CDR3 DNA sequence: TGTGCCAGCAGCACGCACAGGGTCGCCGGGGAGCTGTTTTTT. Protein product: CASSTHRVAGELFF.

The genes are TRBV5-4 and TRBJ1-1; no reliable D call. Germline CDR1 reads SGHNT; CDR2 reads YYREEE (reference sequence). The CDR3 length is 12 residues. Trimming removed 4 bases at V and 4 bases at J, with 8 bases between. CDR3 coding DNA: TGTGCCAGCAGCCTGGGGAGCACTGAAGCTTTCTTT. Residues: CASSLGSTEAFF.

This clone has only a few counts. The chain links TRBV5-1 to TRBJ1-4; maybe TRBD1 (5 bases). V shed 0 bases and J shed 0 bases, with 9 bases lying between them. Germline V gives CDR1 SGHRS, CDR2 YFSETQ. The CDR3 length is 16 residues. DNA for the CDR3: TGCGCCAGCAGCTTGGGACAGCTCGCAACTAATGAAAAACTGTTTTTT. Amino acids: CASSLGQLATNEKLFF.

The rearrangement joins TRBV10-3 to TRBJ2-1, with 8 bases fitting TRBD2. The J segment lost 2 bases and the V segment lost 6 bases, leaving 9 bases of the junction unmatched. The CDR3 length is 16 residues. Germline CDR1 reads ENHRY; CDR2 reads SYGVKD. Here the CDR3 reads CAISLTSGGAYNEQFF. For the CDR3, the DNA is TGTGCCATCAGCCTCACAAGCGGGGGAGCCTACAATGAGCAGTTCTTC.

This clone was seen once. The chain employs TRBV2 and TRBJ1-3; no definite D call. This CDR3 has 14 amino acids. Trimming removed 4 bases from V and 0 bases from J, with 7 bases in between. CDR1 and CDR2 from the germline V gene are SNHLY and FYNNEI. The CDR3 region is CASSVRGSGNTIYF. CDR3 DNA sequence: TGTGCCAGCAGTGTTCGGGGCTCTGGAAACACCATATATTTT.

The CDR3 reads CASSFRGEGKEQFF. CDR3 nucleotide sequence: TGCGCCAGCAGCTTCCGGGGGGAGGGAAAGGAGCAGTTCTTC. This rearrangement joins TRBV5-1 to TRBJ2-1, with 7 bases identical to TRBD2. Germline V gene data show CDR1 as SGHRS and CDR2 as YFSETQ. V was clipped by 2 bases and J by 10 bases; unmatched bases: 9. The CDR3 runs to 14 residues.

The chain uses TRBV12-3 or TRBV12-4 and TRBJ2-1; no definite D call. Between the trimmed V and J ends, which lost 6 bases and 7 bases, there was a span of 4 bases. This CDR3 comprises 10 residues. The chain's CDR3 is CASRQNEQFF. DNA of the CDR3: TGTGCCAGCAGACAGAATGAGCAGTTCTTC.

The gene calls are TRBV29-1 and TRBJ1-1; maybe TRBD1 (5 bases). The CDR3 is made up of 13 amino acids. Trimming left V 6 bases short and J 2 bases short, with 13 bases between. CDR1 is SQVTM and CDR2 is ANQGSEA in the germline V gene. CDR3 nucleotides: TGCAGCGTCGACGACAGAGGTAACACTGAAGCTTTCTTT. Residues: CSVDDRGNTEAFF.

CDR3 sequence (DNA): TGTGCCAGCAGTTTGGCCGGGACATTTAGAGCTTTCTTT. Translation: CASSLAGTFRAFF. The genes are TRBV27 and TRBJ1-1, with D possibly being TRBD1 (6 bases). There are 13 residues in the CDR3. Germline CDR1 and CDR2: MNHEY and SMNVEV (reference sequence). Between the trimmed V and J ends, which lost 3 bases and 10 bases, there was a span of 15 bases.

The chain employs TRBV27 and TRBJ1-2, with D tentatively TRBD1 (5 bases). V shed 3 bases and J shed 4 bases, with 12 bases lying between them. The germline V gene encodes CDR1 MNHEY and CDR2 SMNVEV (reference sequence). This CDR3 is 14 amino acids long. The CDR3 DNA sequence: TGTGCCAGCAGTTTGAAGGGGCAGGCCTATGGCTACACCTTC. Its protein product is CASSLKGQAYGYTF.